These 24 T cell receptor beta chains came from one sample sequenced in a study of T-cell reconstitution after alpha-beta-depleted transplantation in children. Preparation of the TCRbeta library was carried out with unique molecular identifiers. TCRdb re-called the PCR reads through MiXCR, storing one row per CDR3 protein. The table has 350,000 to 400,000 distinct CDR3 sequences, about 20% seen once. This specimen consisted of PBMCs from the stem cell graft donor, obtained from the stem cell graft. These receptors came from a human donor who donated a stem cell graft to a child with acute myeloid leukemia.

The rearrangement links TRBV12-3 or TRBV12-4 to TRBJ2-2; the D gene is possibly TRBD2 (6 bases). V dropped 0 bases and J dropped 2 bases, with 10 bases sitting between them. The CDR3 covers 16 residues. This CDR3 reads CASSLASGHNTGELFF. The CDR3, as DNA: TGTGCCAGCAGTTTAGCTAGCGGACATAACACCGGGGAGCTGTTTTTT.

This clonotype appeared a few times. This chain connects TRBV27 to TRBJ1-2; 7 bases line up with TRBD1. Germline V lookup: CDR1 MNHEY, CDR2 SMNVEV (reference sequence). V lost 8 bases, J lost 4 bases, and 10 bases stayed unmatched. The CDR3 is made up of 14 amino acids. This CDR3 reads CASRGPGQTYGYTF. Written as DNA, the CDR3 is TGTGCCAGCCGGGGACCGGGACAGACCTATGGCTACACCTTC.

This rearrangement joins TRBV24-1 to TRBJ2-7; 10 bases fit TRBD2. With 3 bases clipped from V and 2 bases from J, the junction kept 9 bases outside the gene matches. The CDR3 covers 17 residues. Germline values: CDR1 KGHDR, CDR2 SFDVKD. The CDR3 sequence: CATSDGRSGRGPYEQYF. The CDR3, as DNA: TGTGCCACCAGTGATGGCCGGAGCGGGAGGGGACCCTACGAGCAGTACTTC.

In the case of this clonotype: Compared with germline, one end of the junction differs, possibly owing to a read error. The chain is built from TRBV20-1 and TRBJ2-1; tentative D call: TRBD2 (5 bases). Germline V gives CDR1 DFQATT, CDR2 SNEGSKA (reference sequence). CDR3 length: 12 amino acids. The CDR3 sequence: CSVRGQYNEQFF. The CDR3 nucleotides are TGCAGTGTTAGAGGGCAATACAATGAGCAGTTCTTC.

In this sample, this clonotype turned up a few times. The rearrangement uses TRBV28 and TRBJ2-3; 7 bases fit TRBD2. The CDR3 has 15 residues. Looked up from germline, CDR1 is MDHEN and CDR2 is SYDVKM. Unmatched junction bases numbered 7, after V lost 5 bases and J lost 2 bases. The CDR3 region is CASSILAGSTDTQYF. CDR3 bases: TGTGCCAGCAGTATCTTAGCGGGTTCCACAGATACGCAGTATTTT.

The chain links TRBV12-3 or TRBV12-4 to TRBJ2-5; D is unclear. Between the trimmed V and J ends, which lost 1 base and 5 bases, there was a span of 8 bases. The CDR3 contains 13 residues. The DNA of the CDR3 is TGTGCCAGCAGTTTAGGGAATTTGGAGACCCAGTACTTC. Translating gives CASSLGNLETQYF.

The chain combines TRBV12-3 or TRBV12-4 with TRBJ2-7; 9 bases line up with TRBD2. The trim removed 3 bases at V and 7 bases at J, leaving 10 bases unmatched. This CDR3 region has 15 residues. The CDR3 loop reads CASSFLAGFDGEQYF. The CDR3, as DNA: TGTGCCAGCAGTTTCCTAGCGGGATTTGACGGGGAGCAGTACTTC.

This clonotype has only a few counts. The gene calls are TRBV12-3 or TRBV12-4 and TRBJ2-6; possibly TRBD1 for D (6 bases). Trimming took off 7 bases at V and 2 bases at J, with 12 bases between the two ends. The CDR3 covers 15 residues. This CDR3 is CASTLQGTGANVLTF. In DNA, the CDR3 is TGTGCCAGCACTCTTCAGGGGACTGGGGCCAACGTCCTGACTTTC.

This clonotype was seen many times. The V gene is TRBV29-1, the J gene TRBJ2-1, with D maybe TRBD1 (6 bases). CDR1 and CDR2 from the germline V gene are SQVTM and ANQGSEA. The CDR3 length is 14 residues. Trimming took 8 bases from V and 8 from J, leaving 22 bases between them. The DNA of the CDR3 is TGCAGCAACAACCTGCCTACAGGGTGCGATGAGCAGTTCTTC. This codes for CSNNLPTGCDEQFF.

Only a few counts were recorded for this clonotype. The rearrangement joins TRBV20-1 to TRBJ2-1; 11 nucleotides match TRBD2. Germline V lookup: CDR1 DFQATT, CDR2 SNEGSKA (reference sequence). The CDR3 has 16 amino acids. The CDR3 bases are TGCGGCGGGCCCACCTTAGCGGGAGGGCCGGGCAATGAGCAGTTCTTC. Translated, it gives CGGPTLAGGPGNEQFF.

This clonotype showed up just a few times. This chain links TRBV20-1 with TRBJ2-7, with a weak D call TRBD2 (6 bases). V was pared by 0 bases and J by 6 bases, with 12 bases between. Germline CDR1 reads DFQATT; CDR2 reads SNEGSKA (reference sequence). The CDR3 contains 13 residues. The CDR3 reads CSARDRRVGEQYF. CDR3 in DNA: TGCAGTGCTAGAGATAGGAGGGTAGGCGAGCAGTACTTC.

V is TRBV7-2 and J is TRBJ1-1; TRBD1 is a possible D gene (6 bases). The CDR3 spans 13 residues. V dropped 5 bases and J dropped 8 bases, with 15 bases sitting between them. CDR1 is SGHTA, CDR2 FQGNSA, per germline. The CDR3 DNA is TGTGCCAGCAGCCTCGGGACAATTCTCGAAGCTTTCTTT. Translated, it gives CASSLGTILEAFF.

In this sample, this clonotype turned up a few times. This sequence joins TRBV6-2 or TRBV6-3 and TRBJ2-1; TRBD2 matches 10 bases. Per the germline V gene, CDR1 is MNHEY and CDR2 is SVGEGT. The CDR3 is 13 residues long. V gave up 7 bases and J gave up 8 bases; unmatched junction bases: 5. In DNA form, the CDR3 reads TGTGCCAGCATACCTAGCGGGAGTGATGAGCAGTTCTTC. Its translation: CASIPSGSDEQFF.

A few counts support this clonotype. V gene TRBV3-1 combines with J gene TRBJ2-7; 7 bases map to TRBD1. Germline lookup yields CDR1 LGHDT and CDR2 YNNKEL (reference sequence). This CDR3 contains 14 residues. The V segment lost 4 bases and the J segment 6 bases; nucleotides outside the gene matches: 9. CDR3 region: CASSRLLTGTEQYF. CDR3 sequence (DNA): TGTGCCAGCAGCCGCCTCCTGACAGGGACCGAGCAGTACTTC.

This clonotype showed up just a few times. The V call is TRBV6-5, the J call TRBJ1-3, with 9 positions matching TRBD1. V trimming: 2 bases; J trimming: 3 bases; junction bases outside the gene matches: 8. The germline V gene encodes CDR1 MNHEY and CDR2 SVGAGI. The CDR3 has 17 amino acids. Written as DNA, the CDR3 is TGTGCCAGCAGTTACGGGACAGGGTTTATCGGTGGAAACACCATATATTTT. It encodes CASSYGTGFIGGNTIYF.

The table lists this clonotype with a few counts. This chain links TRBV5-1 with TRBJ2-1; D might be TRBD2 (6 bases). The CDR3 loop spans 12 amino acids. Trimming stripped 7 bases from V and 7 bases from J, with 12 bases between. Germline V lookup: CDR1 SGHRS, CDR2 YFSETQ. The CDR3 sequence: CASGGAGNEQFF. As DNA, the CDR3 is TGCGCCAGCGGAGGGGCCGGAAATGAGCAGTTCTTC.

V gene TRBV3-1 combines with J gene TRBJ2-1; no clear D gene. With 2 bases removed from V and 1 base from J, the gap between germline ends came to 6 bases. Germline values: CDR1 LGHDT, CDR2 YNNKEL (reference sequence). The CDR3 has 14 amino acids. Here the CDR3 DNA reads TGTGCCAGCAGCCAAAGACAATCCTACAATGAGCAGTTCTTC. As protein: CASSQRQSYNEQFF.

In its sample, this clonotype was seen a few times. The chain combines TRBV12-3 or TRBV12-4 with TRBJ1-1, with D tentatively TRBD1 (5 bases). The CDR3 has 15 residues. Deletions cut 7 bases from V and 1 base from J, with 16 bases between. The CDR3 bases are TGTGCCAGCAACCATCCGGGGGGAAAGAACACTGAAGCTTTCTTT. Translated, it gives CASNHPGGKNTEAFF.

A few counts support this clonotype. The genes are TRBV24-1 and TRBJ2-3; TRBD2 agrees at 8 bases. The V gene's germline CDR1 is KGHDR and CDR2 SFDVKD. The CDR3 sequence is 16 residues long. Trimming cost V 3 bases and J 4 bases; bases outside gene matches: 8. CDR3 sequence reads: CATSDRGLAESDTQYF. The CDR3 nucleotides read TGTGCCACCAGTGATCGCGGACTAGCAGAGTCAGATACGCAGTATTTT.

Here the CDR3 reads CSGPSGPQETQYF. The CDR3 region has the DNA TGCAGTGGACCCAGCGGACCACAAGAGACCCAGTACTTC. The chain uses TRBV20-1 and TRBJ2-5; tentative D call: TRBD2 (5 bases). Trimming left V 7 bases short and J 2 bases short, with 14 bases between. The CDR3 contains 13 residues. Germline CDR1 and CDR2: DFQATT and SNEGSKA (reference sequence).

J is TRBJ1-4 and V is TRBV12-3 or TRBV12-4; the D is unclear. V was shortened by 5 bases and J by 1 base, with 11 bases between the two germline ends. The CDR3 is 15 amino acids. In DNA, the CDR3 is TGTGCCAGCAGTCCTGGACGGAGAACTAATGAAAAACTGTTTTTT. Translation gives CASSPGRRTNEKLFF.

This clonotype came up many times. Here the CDR3 reads CSFYVQGSSYEQYF. The CDR3 DNA follows: TGCAGCTTCTACGTCCAGGGGTCCAGCTACGAGCAGTACTTC. The chain couples TRBV29-1 to TRBJ2-7; D possibly corresponds to TRBD1 (6 bases). V lost 8 bases, J lost 3 bases, and 20 bases lay in between. Germline lookup yields CDR1 SQVTM and CDR2 ANQGSEA. CDR3 length: 14 amino acids.

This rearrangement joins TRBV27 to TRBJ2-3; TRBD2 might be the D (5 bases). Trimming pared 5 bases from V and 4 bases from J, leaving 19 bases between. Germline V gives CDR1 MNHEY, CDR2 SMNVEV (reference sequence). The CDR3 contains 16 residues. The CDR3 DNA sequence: TGTGCCAGCAGTCCGATCGAGGCACGGGGTGCAGATACGCAGTATTTT. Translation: CASSPIEARGADTQYF.

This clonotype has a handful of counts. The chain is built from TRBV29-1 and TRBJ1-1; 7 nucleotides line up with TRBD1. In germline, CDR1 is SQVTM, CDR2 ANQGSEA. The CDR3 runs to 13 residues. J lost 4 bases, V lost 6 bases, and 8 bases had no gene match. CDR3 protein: CSVNRGGSTEAFF. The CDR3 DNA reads TGCAGCGTCAACAGGGGCGGGAGCACTGAAGCTTTCTTT.